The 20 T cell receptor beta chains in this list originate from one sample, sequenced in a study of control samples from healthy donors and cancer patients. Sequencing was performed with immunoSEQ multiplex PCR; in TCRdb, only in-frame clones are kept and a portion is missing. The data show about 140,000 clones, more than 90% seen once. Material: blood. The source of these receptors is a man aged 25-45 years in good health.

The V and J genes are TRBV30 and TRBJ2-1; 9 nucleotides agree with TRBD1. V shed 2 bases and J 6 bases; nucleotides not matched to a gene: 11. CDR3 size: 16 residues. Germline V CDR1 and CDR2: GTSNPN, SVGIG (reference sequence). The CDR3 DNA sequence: TGTGCCTGGAGTAACGAAGGGACAGGGCTGGGCAATGAGCAGTTCTTC. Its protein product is CAWSNEGTGLGNEQFF.

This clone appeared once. The CDR3 loop reads CASSFNLWGGRYTGELFF. The CDR3 DNA follows: TGTGCCAGCAGCTTTAACTTGTGGGGCGGGCGGTACACCGGGGAGCTGTTTTTT. The chain joins TRBV7-8 to TRBJ2-2, with D possibly called TRBD1 or TRBD2 (5 bases each). The CDR3 covers 18 residues. The germline gives CDR1 SGHVS, CDR2 FQNEAQ. With 3 bases removed from V and 3 bases from J, the gap between germline ends came to 20 bases.

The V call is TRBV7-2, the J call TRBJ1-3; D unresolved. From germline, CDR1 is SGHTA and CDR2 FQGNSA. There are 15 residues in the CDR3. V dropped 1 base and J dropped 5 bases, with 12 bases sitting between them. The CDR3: CASSLGEGNRNTIYF. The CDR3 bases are TGTGCCAGCAGCTTAGGAGAGGGAAATCGAAACACCATATATTTT.

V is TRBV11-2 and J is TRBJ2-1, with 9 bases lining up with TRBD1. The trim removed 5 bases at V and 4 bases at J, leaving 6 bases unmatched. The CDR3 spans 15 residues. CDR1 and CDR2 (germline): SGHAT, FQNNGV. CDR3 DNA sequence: TGTGCCAGCAGCCTCGGGACAGGGTGGTACAATGAGCAGTTCTTC. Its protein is CASSLGTGWYNEQFF.

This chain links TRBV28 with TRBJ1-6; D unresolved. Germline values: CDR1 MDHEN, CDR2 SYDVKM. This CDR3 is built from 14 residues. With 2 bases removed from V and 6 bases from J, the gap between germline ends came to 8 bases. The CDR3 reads CASSLTLRNSPLHF. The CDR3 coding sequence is TGTGCCAGCAGTTTAACTCTTCGTAATTCACCCCTCCACTTT.

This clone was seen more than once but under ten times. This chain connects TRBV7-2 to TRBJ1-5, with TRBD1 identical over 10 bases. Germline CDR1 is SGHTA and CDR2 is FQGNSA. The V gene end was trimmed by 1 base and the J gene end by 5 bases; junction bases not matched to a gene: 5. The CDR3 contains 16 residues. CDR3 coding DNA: TGTGCCAGCAGCTTAGAGATAGGGACAGGGGATCAGCCCCAGCATTTT. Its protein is CASSLEIGTGDQPQHF. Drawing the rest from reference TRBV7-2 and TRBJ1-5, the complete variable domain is GAGVSQSPSNKVTEKGKDVELRCDPISGHTALYWYRQSLGQGLEFLIYFQGNSAPDKSGLPSDRFSAERTGGSVSTLTIQRTQQEDSAVYLCASSLEIGTGDQPQHFGDGTRLSIL.

The CDR3 is CASLSLTGELFF. The CDR3 DNA follows: TGTGCCAGCCTATCCTTGACCGGGGAGCTGTTTTTT. The chain employs TRBV3-1 (or the pseudogene TRBV3-2) and TRBJ2-2; D not resolved. This CDR3 region has 12 residues. The V end was cut by 8 bases, the J end by 5 bases, with 9 bases between. Germline CDR1 reads LGHDT; CDR2 reads YNNKEL (reference sequence).

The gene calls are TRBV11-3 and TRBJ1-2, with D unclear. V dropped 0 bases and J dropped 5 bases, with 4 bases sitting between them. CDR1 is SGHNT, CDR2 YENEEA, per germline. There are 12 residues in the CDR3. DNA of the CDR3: TGTGCCAGCAGCTTAGATACATATGGCTACACCTTC. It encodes CASSLDTYGYTF.

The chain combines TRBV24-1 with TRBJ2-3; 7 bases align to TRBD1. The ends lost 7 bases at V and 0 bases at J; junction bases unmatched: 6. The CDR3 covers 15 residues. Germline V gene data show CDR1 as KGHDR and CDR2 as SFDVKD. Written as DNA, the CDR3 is TGTGCCACCAGGGTGGGGGACAGAAGCACAGATACGCAGTATTTT. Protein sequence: CATRVGDRSTDTQYF.

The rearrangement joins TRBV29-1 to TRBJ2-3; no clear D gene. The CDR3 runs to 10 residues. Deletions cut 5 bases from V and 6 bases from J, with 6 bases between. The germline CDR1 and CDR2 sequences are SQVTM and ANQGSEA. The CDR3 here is CSVWADTQYF. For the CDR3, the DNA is TGCAGCGTTTGGGCCGATACGCAGTATTTT.

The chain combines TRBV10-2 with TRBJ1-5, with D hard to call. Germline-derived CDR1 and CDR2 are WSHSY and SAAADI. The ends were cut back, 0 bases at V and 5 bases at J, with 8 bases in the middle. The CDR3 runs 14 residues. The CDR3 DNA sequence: TGCGCCAGCAGTGAGTCAGGGTCCCATCAGCCCCAGCATTTT. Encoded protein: CASSESGSHQPQHF.

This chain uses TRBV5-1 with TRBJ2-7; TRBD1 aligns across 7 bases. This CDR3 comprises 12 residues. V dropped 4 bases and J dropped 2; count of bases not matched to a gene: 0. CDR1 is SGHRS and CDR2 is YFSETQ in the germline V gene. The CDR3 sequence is CASSDRAYEQYF. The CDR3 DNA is TGCGCCAGCAGCGACAGGGCCTACGAGCAGTACTTC.

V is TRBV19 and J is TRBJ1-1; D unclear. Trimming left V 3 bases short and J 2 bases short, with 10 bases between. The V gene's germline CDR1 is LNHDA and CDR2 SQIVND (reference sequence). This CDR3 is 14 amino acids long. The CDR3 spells CASSMRSGNTEAFF. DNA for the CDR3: TGTGCCAGTAGTATGAGATCGGGAAACACTGAAGCTTTCTTT.

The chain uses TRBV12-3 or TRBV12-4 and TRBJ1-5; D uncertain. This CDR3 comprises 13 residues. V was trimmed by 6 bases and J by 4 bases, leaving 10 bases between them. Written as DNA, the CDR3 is TGTGCCAGCAGCACCGAAATTAATCAGCCCCAGCATTTT. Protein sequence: CASSTEINQPQHF.

The CDR3 DNA is TGTGCCAGCGCCGGGACGTGGTTAACTGAAGCTTTCTTT. This translates into CASAGTWLTEAFF. This chain connects TRBV2 to TRBJ1-1; possible D gene TRBD1, 5 bases. The V end was cut by 8 bases, the J end by 5 bases, with 15 bases between. There are 13 residues in the CDR3. Germline V gene lookup returns CDR1 SNHLY and CDR2 FYNNEI.

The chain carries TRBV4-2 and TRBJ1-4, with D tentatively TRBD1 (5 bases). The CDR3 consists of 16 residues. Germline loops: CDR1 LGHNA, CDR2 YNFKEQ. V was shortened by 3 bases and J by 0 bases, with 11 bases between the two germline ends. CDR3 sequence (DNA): TGTGCCAGCAGCCAGGGACCCATCCCAACTAATGAAAAACTGTTTTTT. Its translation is CASSQGPIPTNEKLFF.

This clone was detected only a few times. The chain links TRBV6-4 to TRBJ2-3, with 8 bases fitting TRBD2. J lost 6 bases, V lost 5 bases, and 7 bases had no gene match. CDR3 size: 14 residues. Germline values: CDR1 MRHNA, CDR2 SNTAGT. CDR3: CASSSGSQSDTQYF. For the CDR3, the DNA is TGTGCCAGCAGTAGCGGGAGTCAGTCGGATACGCAGTATTTT.

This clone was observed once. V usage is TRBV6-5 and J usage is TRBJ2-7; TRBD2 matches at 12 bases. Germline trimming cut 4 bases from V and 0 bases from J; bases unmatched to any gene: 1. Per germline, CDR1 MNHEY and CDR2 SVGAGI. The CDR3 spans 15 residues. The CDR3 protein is CASSLTSGSSYEQYF. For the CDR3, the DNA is TGTGCCAGCAGTTTGACTAGCGGGAGCTCCTACGAGCAGTACTTC.

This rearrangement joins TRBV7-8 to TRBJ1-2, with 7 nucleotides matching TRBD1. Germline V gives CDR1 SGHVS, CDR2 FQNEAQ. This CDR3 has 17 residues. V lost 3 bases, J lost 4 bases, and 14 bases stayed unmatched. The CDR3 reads CASSLLDRVFVGYGYTF. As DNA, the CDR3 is TGTGCCAGCAGCTTGTTAGACAGGGTTTTTGTTGGCTATGGCTACACCTTC.

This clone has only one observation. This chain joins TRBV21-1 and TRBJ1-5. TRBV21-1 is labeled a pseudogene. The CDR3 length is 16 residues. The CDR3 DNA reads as TGTGCCAGCAGCATTGGGACCGAATATAGCAATCAGCCCCAGCATTTT. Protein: CASSIGTEYSNQPQHF.